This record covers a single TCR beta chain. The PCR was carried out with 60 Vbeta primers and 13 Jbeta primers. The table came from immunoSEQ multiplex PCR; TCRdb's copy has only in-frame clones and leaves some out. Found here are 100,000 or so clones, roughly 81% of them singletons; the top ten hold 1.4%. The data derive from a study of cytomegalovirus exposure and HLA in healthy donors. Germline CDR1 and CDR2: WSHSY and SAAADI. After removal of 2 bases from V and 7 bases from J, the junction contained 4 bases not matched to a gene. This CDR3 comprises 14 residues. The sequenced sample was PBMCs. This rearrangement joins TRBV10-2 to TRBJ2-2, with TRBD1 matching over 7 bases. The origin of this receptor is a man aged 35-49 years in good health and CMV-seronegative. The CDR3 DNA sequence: TGCGCCAGCAGTGAGACACAGGGGTACGGGGAGCTGTTTTTT. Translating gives CASSETQGYGELFF.